The 28 T cell receptor beta chains below were found in one sample sequenced in a study of shared clonotypes between healthy human individuals. Naivety among CD8 cells was defined by CD45RO negativity and positive CCR7 selection, thereby excluding terminally differentiated effector memory CD45RA+ cells. Sequenced by immunoSEQ multiplex PCR; TCRdb stores in-frame clones only, minus some. The sample lists about 820,000 clones, 85% to 95% seen once, with under 30% in the top ten. The specimen sequenced was naive CD8+ T cells sorted from blood. These receptors all come from a man aged 30 to 45 in good health.

The chain employs TRBV4-1 and TRBJ2-5, with D perhaps TRBD2 (5 bases). Germline CDR1 MGHRA, CDR2 YSYEKL. This CDR3 is built from 15 residues. Deletions cut 1 base from V and 2 bases from J, with 11 bases between. Here the CDR3 DNA reads TGCGCCAGCAGCCAAGCCGGGGATCGTCAAGAGACCCAGTACTTC. It translates to CASSQAGDRQETQYF.

About this clone: Other nucleotide sequences in the sample specify the same CDR3. The chain recombines TRBV27 with TRBJ1-1; D is uncertain. The germline V gene encodes CDR1 MNHEY and CDR2 SMNVEV (reference sequence). The V end was cut by 0 bases, the J end by 2 bases, with 7 bases between. This CDR3 has 14 amino acids. Here the CDR3 DNA reads TGTGCCAGCAGTTTATCGGGCAGCAACACTGAAGCTTTCTTT. It translates to CASSLSGSNTEAFF.

The rearrangement joins TRBV27 to TRBJ2-3, with D tentatively TRBD2 (6 bases). With 5 bases removed from V and 1 base from J, the gap between germline ends came to 19 bases. The length of the CDR3 is 17 residues. The germline CDR1 and CDR2 sequences are MNHEY and SMNVEV (reference sequence). The CDR3 loop reads CASSPIEASVGTDTQYF. Here the CDR3 DNA reads TGTGCCAGCAGTCCCATCGAAGCTAGCGTAGGCACAGATACGCAGTATTTT.

This chain links TRBV7-9 with TRBJ2-7; the D is unclear. CDR3 length equals 13 residues. Germline-derived CDR1 and CDR2 are SEHNR and FQNEAQ (reference sequence). Trimming took off 3 bases at V and 5 bases at J, with 11 bases between the two ends. CDR3 amino acids: CASSFDGRDEQYF. In DNA, the CDR3 is TGTGCCAGCAGCTTTGACGGTCGGGACGAGCAGTACTTC.

The chain employs TRBV7-6 and TRBJ2-1; maybe TRBD2 (6 bases). Germline V CDR1 and CDR2: SGHVS, FNYEAQ. The CDR3 is 14 residues long. Trimming left V 5 bases short and J 5 bases short, with 13 bases between. This chain's CDR3 is CASSQRGGNNEQFF. CDR3 sequence (DNA): TGTGCCAGCAGCCAACGAGGAGGGAACAATGAGCAGTTCTTC.

The chain is built from TRBV2 and TRBJ2-1; maybe TRBD2 (6 bases). The germline V gene has CDR1 SNHLY and CDR2 FYNNEI. The CDR3 consists of 14 residues. Trimming removed 4 bases from V and 5 bases from J, with 12 bases in between. Here the CDR3 reads CASSGGGVNNEQFF. The CDR3 DNA reads TGTGCCAGCAGTGGCGGCGGGGTAAACAATGAGCAGTTCTTC.

The V call is TRBV11-2, the J call TRBJ2-7; no firm D call. The CDR3 covers 13 residues. Germline CDR1 reads SGHAT; CDR2 reads FQNNGV. The V end was cut by 1 base, the J end by 4 bases, with 8 bases between. The CDR3 nucleotides are TGTGCCAGCAGCTTAGTTTCACGTTACGAGCAGTACTTC. It codes for CASSLVSRYEQYF.

This clone was detected only a few times. The V and J genes are TRBV19 and TRBJ1-2, with D unclear. The CDR3 is made up of 12 amino acids. Trimming took off 8 bases at V and 8 bases at J, with 15 bases between the two ends. CDR1 is LNHDA and CDR2 is SQIVND in the germline V gene (reference sequence). CDR3 bases: TGTGCCAGTGCTGAGGCCCCTGAGGGCTACACCTTC. It is translated as CASAEAPEGYTF. Full variable domain (rest looked up from reference TRBV19 and TRBJ1-2): DGGITQSPKYLFRKEGQNVTLSCEQNLNHDAMYWYRQDPGQGLRLIYYSQIVNDFQKGDIAEGYSVSREKKESFPLTVTSAQKNPTAFYLCASAEAPEGYTFGSGTRLTVV.

V usage is TRBV30 and J usage is TRBJ2-3; D might be TRBD1 or TRBD2, each matching 5 bases. V lost 7 bases, J lost 1 base, and 15 bases lay in between. The CDR3 extends over 14 amino acids. Germline V gene lookup returns CDR1 GTSNPN and CDR2 SVGIG (reference sequence). In nucleotides, the CDR3 is TGTGCCTACGGGACCAATTCAGGCACAGATACGCAGTATTTT. Translating gives CAYGTNSGTDTQYF.

This chain uses TRBV29-1 with TRBJ2-3, with D hard to call. CDR1 is SQVTM, CDR2 ANQGSEA, per germline. V lost 5 bases to trimming and J lost 9 bases, with 18 bases between them. CDR3 length equals 13 residues. The CDR3: CSVKPQRQETQYF. As DNA, the CDR3 is TGCAGCGTTAAGCCTCAGAGGCAGGAGACGCAGTATTTT.

This chain uses TRBV28 with TRBJ2-7; 9 bases map to TRBD1. The CDR3 covers 14 residues. CDR1 and CDR2 from the germline V gene are MDHEN and SYDVKM. V shed 6 bases and J 4 bases; nucleotides not matched to a gene: 7. The CDR3 loop reads CASSPRTGDYEQYF. The CDR3, as DNA: TGTGCCAGCAGCCCCAGGACAGGGGATTACGAGCAGTACTTC. Drawing the rest from reference TRBV28 and TRBJ2-7, the complete variable domain is DVKVTQSSRYLVKRTGEKVFLECVQDMDHENMFWYRQDPGLGLRLIYFSYDVKMKEKGDIPEGYSVSREKKERFSLILESASTNQTSMYLCASSPRTGDYEQYFGPGTRLTVT.

The rearrangement joins TRBV5-1 to TRBJ2-6; no clear D. V lost 4 bases and J lost 0, with 8 bases in between. Germline V lookup: CDR1 SGHRS, CDR2 YFSETQ. The CDR3 extends over 15 amino acids. CDR3 in DNA: TGCGCCAGCAGCCAAGTCCCCTCTGGGGCCAACGTCCTGACTTTC. Amino acid sequence: CASSQVPSGANVLTF.

This clone was observed once. The V call is TRBV27, the J call TRBJ2-3; 9 nucleotides agree with TRBD1. The CDR3 covers 18 residues. Looked up from germline, CDR1 is MNHEY and CDR2 is SMNVEV (reference sequence). Unmatched junction bases numbered 9, after V lost 2 bases and J lost 0 bases. The CDR3 DNA reads as TGTGCCAGCAGTTTAACTGCGACAGGGGGGTTCAGCACAGATACGCAGTATTTT. This translates into CASSLTATGGFSTDTQYF.

In the case of this clone: The sample contains more than one DNA sequence encoding this CDR3. J is TRBJ2-3 and V is TRBV9; 14 nucleotides match TRBD2. This CDR3 has 16 residues. Germline loops: CDR1 SGDLS, CDR2 YYNGEE. V trimming: 2 bases; J trimming: 3 bases; junction bases outside the gene matches: 2. Here the CDR3 DNA reads TGTGCCAGCAGCGTCGGGACTAGCGGGAGTACAGATACGCAGTATTTT. It specifies CASSVGTSGSTDTQYF.

The chain carries TRBV29-1 and TRBJ2-5; D perhaps matches TRBD1 (8 bases). Germline V gene data show CDR1 as SQVTM and CDR2 as ANQGSEA. There are 18 residues in the CDR3. V was cut by 3 bases and J by 0 bases, with 23 bases left in between. CDR3 residues: CSVEGGRTGKTNQETQYF. In DNA, the CDR3 is TGCAGCGTTGAGGGGGGGAGGACAGGGAAAACAAACCAAGAGACCCAGTACTTC.

V is TRBV7-9 and J is TRBJ2-1; 7 bases are a match to TRBD2. The germline V gene has CDR1 SEHNR and CDR2 FQNEAQ (reference sequence). V lost 4 bases and J lost 15; bases outside the gene matches: 12. The CDR3 is 13 amino acids. CDR3 DNA sequence: TGTGCCAGCAGCTCGACGACCGGACTAGAGTTGTTCTTC. Protein product: CASSSTTGLELFF. The whole variable domain, filled in from reference TRBV7-9 and TRBJ2-1, reads DTGVSQNPRHKITKRGQNVTFRCDPISEHNRLYWYRQTLGQGPEFLTYFQNEAQLEKSRLLSDRFSAERPKGSFSTLEIQRTEQGDSAMYLCASSSTTGLELFFGPGTRLTVL.

The chain employs TRBV25-1 and TRBJ1-2; D perhaps matches TRBD1 (5 bases). Per germline, CDR1 MGHDK and CDR2 SYGVNS. The CDR3 spans 16 residues. V was shortened by 1 base and J by 4 bases, with 16 bases between the two germline ends. Written as DNA, the CDR3 is TGTGCCAGCAGTGAATCAGTGCCGGGACCTACCTATGGCTACACCTTC. Protein product: CASSESVPGPTYGYTF.

The chain joins TRBV28 to TRBJ2-7, with 9 positions matching TRBD1. The V gene end was trimmed by 2 bases and the J gene end by 6 bases; junction bases not matched to a gene: 8. This CDR3 is built from 15 residues. Germline CDR1 and CDR2: MDHEN and SYDVKM. As DNA, the CDR3 is TGTGCCAGCAGTTTAGGTAGTACAGGGGGCAGCGAGCAGTACTTC. Translation: CASSLGSTGGSEQYF.

The chain joins TRBV15 to TRBJ2-7, with 8 bases identical to TRBD2. The CDR3 is 15 residues long. V trimming: 2 bases; J trimming: 6 bases; junction bases outside the gene matches: 9. Germline CDR1 LNHNV, CDR2 YYDKDF (reference sequence). The DNA for the CDR3 is TGTGCCACCAGCAGATCACTAGCGGACCCTTTCGAGCAGTACTTC. Translating gives CATSRSLADPFEQYF.

J is TRBJ2-7 and V is TRBV28, with 8 bases matching TRBD1. Germline CDR1 MDHEN, CDR2 SYDVKM. J was trimmed by 5 bases and V by 8 bases; bases with no gene match: 14. The CDR3 runs to 15 residues. The CDR3 sequence: CASSTVQGARNEQYF. The CDR3 nucleotides read TGTGCCAGCTCTACAGTCCAGGGGGCGCGGAACGAGCAGTACTTC.

For the CDR3, the DNA is TGTGCCAGCAGTTACCGGGACGCGAGCTCCTACGAGCAGTACTTC. Residues: CASSYRDASSYEQYF. This sequence joins TRBV27 and TRBJ2-7; tentatively, D is TRBD1 or TRBD2 (5 bases each). The CDR3 has 15 residues. V was clipped by 4 bases and J by 0 bases, with 13 bases between them. Germline V gene sequence: CDR1 MNHEY, CDR2 SMNVEV (reference sequence).

CDR3 sequence: CASSLGLAGVLPDTQYF. As DNA, the CDR3 is TGTGCCAGCAGCCTCGGACTAGCGGGAGTTCTCCCAGATACGCAGTATTTT. The chain carries TRBV5-4 and TRBJ2-3; 13 bases match TRBD2. This CDR3 is 17 amino acids long. The V gene's germline CDR1 is SGHNT and CDR2 YYREEE (reference sequence). V shed 4 bases and J 4 bases; nucleotides not matched to a gene: 9. Drawing the rest from reference TRBV5-4 and TRBJ2-3, the complete variable domain is ETGVTQSPTHLIKTRGQQVTLRCSSQSGHNTVSWYQQALGQGPQFIFQYYREEENGRGNFPPRFSGLQFPNYSSELNVNALELDDSALYLCASSLGLAGVLPDTQYFGPGTRLTVL.

This chain connects TRBV4-1 to TRBJ2-5; D is possibly TRBD2 (6 bases). From germline, CDR1 is MGHRA and CDR2 YSYEKL. CDR3 length equals 14 residues. Trimming shortened V by 4 bases and J by 5 bases, and 14 bases separated the two germline ends. The CDR3 sequence is CASSPRTSRETQYF. The CDR3 DNA follows: TGCGCCAGCAGCCCTCGTACTAGCCGCGAGACCCAGTACTTC.

The chain is built from TRBV6-5 and TRBJ1-1; D is undetermined. The germline CDR1 and CDR2 sequences are MNHEY and SVGAGI. The CDR3 has 15 amino acids. Between the trimmed V and J ends, which lost 4 bases and 0 bases, there was a span of 12 bases. CDR3 in amino acids: CASSSLDPMNTEAFF. The DNA for the CDR3 is TGTGCCAGCAGTTCCCTCGATCCCATGAACACTGAAGCTTTCTTT.

V usage is TRBV30 and J usage is TRBJ1-2, with 9 nucleotides matching TRBD1. The trim removed 4 bases at V and 0 bases at J, leaving 6 bases unmatched. Germline values: CDR1 GTSNPN, CDR2 SVGIG (reference sequence). This CDR3 region has 15 residues. CDR3 bases: TGTGCCTGGACGCCGGGACAGGGAGCTAACTATGGCTACACCTTC. The encoded protein is CAWTPGQGANYGYTF.

The rearrangement joins TRBV4-1 to TRBJ1-2; TRBD1 agrees at 7 bases. This CDR3 contains 13 residues. V lost 3 bases to trimming and J lost 8 bases; unmatched junction nucleotides: 6. The germline CDR1 and CDR2 sequences are MGHRA and YSYEKL. The CDR3 DNA reads as TGCGCCAGCAGCCAGGGACAGACGCGAGGCTACACCTTC. Translation: CASSQGQTRGYTF.

The CDR3 is CASSLRTGGKERDTQYF. CDR3 bases: TGTGCCAGTAGTTTACGGACAGGGGGCAAGGAGCGCGATACGCAGTATTTT. The V call is TRBV19, the J call TRBJ2-3, with 11 positions matching TRBD1. Germline values: CDR1 LNHDA, CDR2 SQIVND (reference sequence). Germline trimming cut 5 bases from V and 6 bases from J; bases unmatched to any gene: 13. The CDR3 extends over 17 amino acids.

The chain couples TRBV5-6 to TRBJ2-1, with D uncertain. This CDR3 comprises 15 residues. V was cut by 3 bases and J by 2 bases, with 12 bases left in between. The germline gives CDR1 SGHDT, CDR2 YYEEEE. The CDR3 here is CASSSSGSTYNEQFF. The CDR3 nucleotides read TGTGCCAGCAGCTCCTCGGGTTCCACCTACAATGAGCAGTTCTTC.